This T cell receptor beta chain stems from a study of cytomegalovirus exposure and HLA in healthy donors. Clones were sequenced by immunoSEQ multiplex PCR, and TCRdb holds only the in-frame ones, with some missing. The sample records some 150,000 clones, 85% to 90% being singletons. CDR1 is MNHEY and CDR2 is SMNVEV in the germline V gene (reference sequence). The CDR3 sequence is 16 residues long. V was cut by 0 bases and J by 6 bases, with 15 bases left in between. The rearrangement links TRBV27 to TRBJ2-1; maybe TRBD2 (6 bases). This sequence was found in a woman aged 18 to 35 in good health and CMV-seropositive. The specimen sequenced was PBMCs. In DNA form, the CDR3 reads TGTGCCAGCAGTTTATCGGTGACTAGGAGTTTCAATGAGCAGTTCTTC. Its protein product is CASSLSVTRSFNEQFF.